The clone carrying this T cell receptor beta chain was observed a few times. The data stem from a study of blood T cell repertoires in COVID-19. Original processing methods: Estimates of nucleated cell counts were drawn from the amplification of reference gene primers. Profiled with immunoSEQ multiplex PCR; TCRdb holds only in-frame clones, not every one. V and J calls and clone size are as listed in that table; D and trimming were resolved from the DNA. The sample contains 9,500 to 11,000 clones, 80% to 90% of which appear only once. Looked up from germline, CDR1 is GTSNPN and CDR2 is SVGIG (reference sequence). The CDR3 length is 15 residues. V lost 0 bases, J lost 4 bases, and 3 bases stayed unmatched.

This receptor was obtained from a human donor in a cohort sampled during active COVID-19. V gene TRBV30 combines with J gene TRBJ2-2, with 9 positions matching TRBD2. Sequencing used peripheral blood. The CDR3 sequence: CAWSVLAGSTGELFF. The CDR3 DNA reads TGTGCCTGGAGTGTACTAGCGGGTTCCACCGGGGAGCTGTTTTTT.